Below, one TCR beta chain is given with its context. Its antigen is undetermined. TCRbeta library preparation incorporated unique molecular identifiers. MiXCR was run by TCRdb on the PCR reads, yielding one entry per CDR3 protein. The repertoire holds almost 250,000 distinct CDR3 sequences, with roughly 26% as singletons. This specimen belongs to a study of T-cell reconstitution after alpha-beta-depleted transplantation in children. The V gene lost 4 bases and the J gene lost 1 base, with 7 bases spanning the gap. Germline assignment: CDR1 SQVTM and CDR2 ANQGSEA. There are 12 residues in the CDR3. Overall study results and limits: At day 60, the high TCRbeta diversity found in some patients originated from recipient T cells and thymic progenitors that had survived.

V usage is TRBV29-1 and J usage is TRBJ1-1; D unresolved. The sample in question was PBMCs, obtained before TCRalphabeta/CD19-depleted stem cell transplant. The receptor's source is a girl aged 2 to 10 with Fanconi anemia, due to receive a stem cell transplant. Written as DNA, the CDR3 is TGCAGCGTTGCCACGGGGAACACTGAAGCTTTCTTT. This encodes CSVATGNTEAFF.